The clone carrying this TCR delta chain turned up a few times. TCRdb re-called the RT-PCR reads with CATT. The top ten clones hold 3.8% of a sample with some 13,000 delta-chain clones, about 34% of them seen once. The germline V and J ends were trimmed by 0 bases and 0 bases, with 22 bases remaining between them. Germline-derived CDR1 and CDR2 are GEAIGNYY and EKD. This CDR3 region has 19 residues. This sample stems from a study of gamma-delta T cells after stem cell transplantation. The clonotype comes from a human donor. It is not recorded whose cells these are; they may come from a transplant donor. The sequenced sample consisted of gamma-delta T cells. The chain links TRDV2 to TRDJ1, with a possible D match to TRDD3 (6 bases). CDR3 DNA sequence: TGTGCCTGTGACACCGGAGCGATTGGTGGGCGGGGATACACCGATAAACTCATCTTT. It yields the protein CACDTGAIGGRGYTDKLIF.